These 16 T cell receptor beta chains share one sample of origin, sequenced in a study of blood T cell repertoires in COVID-19. The data were produced by immunoSEQ multiplex PCR, yet TCRdb's version contains in-frame clones alone and is incomplete. In the table there are under 350,000 clones, about 89% of which are singletons. The sequenced material came from peripheral blood. The receptor set was obtained from a man in his forties with acute or convalescent COVID-19.

This chain connects TRBV7-2 to TRBJ2-7, with a weak D call TRBD2 (6 bases). V gave up 2 bases and J gave up 5 bases, with 19 bases separating them. Germline lookup yields CDR1 SGHTA and CDR2 FQGNSA. This CDR3 is built from 16 residues. The CDR3 sequence: CASSLRGTAGTDEQYF. The CDR3 bases are TGTGCCAGCAGCTTACGCGGGACCGCCGGGACCGACGAGCAGTACTTC.

The V and J genes are TRBV5-1 and TRBJ2-1; D is undetermined. The CDR3 totals 15 residues. The germline V gene encodes CDR1 SGHRS and CDR2 YFSETQ. The V end lost 6 bases, the J end lost 0 bases, and 13 bases lay between the germline ends. The CDR3 sequence: CASMPAVSSYNEQFF. In nucleotides, the CDR3 is TGCGCCAGCATGCCCGCAGTAAGCTCCTACAATGAGCAGTTCTTC.

This chain joins TRBV27 and TRBJ2-7, with a possible D match to TRBD1 (7 bases). Trimming stripped 5 bases from V and 3 bases from J, with 17 bases between. The CDR3 is made up of 15 amino acids. Per the germline V gene, CDR1 is MNHEY and CDR2 is SMNVEV (reference sequence). The CDR3 region is CASSRQGGRLYEQYF. In DNA form, the CDR3 reads TGTGCCAGCAGTCGACAGGGAGGACGCCTCTACGAGCAGTACTTC.

The V gene is TRBV29-1, the J gene TRBJ2-3; D is perhaps TRBD1 (6 bases). Per germline, CDR1 SQVTM and CDR2 ANQGSEA. Trimming took off 3 bases at V and 0 bases at J, with 13 bases between the two ends. The length of the CDR3 is 15 residues. As DNA, the CDR3 is TGCAGCGTTGAGGGGATACAGGGTAGCACAGATACGCAGTATTTT. Protein sequence: CSVEGIQGSTDTQYF.

The chain uses TRBV5-1 and TRBJ1-1, with TRBD1 matching over 7 bases. There are 14 residues in the CDR3. J was trimmed by 3 bases and V by 2 bases; bases with no gene match: 4. In germline, CDR1 is SGHRS, CDR2 YFSETQ. CDR3 protein: CASSLQGWDTEAFF. The CDR3, as DNA: TGCGCCAGCAGCTTACAGGGGTGGGACACTGAAGCTTTCTTT.

V and J are TRBV6-5 and TRBJ1-2, with TRBD1 identical over 10 bases. Trimming cost V 6 bases and J 1 base; bases outside gene matches: 5. Germline V lookup: CDR1 MNHEY, CDR2 SVGAGI. This CDR3 spans 15 amino acids. CDR3 sequence (DNA): TGTGCCAGCAGCCCCTGGACAGGGGGTAACTATGGCTACACCTTC. Residues: CASSPWTGGNYGYTF.

V usage is TRBV9 and J usage is TRBJ1-3; D is ambiguous. CDR3 size: 15 residues. Deletions cut 0 bases from V and 3 bases from J, with 10 bases between. Germline CDR1 is SGDLS and CDR2 is YYNGEE. CDR3 residues: CASSVGGAGGNTIYF. The CDR3 bases are TGTGCCAGCAGCGTAGGAGGCGCGGGTGGAAACACCATATATTTT.

The chain employs TRBV10-1 and TRBJ2-3; tentative D call: TRBD1 (6 bases). CDR1 and CDR2 from the germline V gene are WNHNN and SYGVQD (reference sequence). The CDR3 extends over 14 amino acids. V dropped 7 bases and J dropped 3 bases, with 14 bases sitting between them. CDR3 coding DNA: TGCGCCAGCACCGAGGACAGAGGGACAGATACGCAGTATTTT. Amino acid sequence: CASTEDRGTDTQYF.

The chain is built from TRBV7-9 and TRBJ1-6; TRBD1 matches at 7 bases. V lost 4 bases to trimming and J lost 9 bases; unmatched junction nucleotides: 3. Germline V lookup: CDR1 SEHNR, CDR2 FQNEAQ (reference sequence). This CDR3 has 13 residues. CDR3 in DNA: TGTGCCAGCAGCTCGACAGGGACTTCACCCCTCCACTTT. Its translation is CASSSTGTSPLHF. Together with reference TRBV7-9 and TRBJ1-6, the CDR3 gives the full variable domain: DTGVSQNPRHKITKRGQNVTFRCDPISEHNRLYWYRQTLGQGPEFLTYFQNEAQLEKSRLLSDRFSAERPKGSFSTLEIQRTEQGDSAMYLCASSSTGTSPLHFGNGTRLTVT.

V usage is TRBV5-6 and J usage is TRBJ1-2, with 7 bases lining up with TRBD1. This CDR3 has 15 amino acids. Germline trimming cut 3 bases from V and 8 bases from J; bases unmatched to any gene: 13. Germline V CDR1 and CDR2: SGHDT, YYEEEE. The CDR3 DNA follows: TGTGCCAGCAGCTCCCGGGACAGAAGGATGAGAGGCTACACCTTC. Protein sequence: CASSSRDRRMRGYTF.

The gene calls are TRBV9 and TRBJ2-7, with 9 bases fitting TRBD1. This CDR3 is 16 amino acids long. Germline V gene data show CDR1 as SGDLS and CDR2 as YYNGEE. Losses at the gene ends were 3 bases for V and 5 bases for J; bases not matched to a gene: 12. The CDR3 DNA reads as TGTGCCAGCAGCGCTTCCACCGGGACAGGGTGGGACGAGCAGTACTTC. Residues: CASSASTGTGWDEQYF.

The chain recombines TRBV25-1 with TRBJ2-7; the match to TRBD1 covers 9 bases. Germline CDR1 MGHDK, CDR2 SYGVNS. The CDR3 is made up of 16 amino acids. J was trimmed by 2 bases and V by 1 base; bases with no gene match: 6. CDR3 protein: CASSEWGTGFPYEQYF. CDR3 sequence (DNA): TGTGCCAGCAGTGAATGGGGGACAGGGTTTCCCTACGAGCAGTACTTC.

This clone has more than one count but fewer than ten. J is TRBJ1-4 and V is TRBV9; D is perhaps TRBD1 (5 bases). This CDR3 has 13 residues. The germline V gene encodes CDR1 SGDLS and CDR2 YYNGEE. Trimming took off 7 bases at V and 8 bases at J, with 15 bases between the two ends. The CDR3 spells CASHGQNEEKLFF. The CDR3 DNA sequence: TGTGCCAGCCATGGACAAAACGAAGAAAAACTGTTTTTT.

The rearrangement uses TRBV5-4 and TRBJ1-2, with a tentative D call TRBD1 (5 bases). The germline V gene encodes CDR1 SGHNT and CDR2 YYREEE (reference sequence). The V end lost 1 base, the J end lost 0 bases, and 10 bases lay between the germline ends. This CDR3 has 15 residues. The CDR3 bases are TGTGCCAGCAGCTTGCCCACAGGATCTAACTATGGCTACACCTTC. This codes for CASSLPTGSNYGYTF.

The chain uses TRBV12-3 or TRBV12-4 and TRBJ1-2; 9 bases are a match to TRBD1. There are 12 residues in the CDR3. V trimming: 10 bases; J trimming: 8 bases; junction bases outside the gene matches: 8. CDR3 sequence reads: CATDRGKGGYTF. The CDR3 DNA is TGTGCCACGGACAGGGGAAAGGGGGGCTACACCTTC.

The J gene is TRBJ1-6, the V gene TRBV5-4; a weak D match, TRBD1 (5 bases). The ends were cut back, 0 bases at V and 4 bases at J, with 11 bases in the middle. CDR3 length: 16 residues. Germline CDR1 reads SGHNT; CDR2 reads YYREEE (reference sequence). The CDR3 is CASSLARGRYNSPLHF. The CDR3 DNA follows: TGTGCCAGCAGCTTGGCTAGGGGCCGGTATAATTCACCCCTCCACTTT.